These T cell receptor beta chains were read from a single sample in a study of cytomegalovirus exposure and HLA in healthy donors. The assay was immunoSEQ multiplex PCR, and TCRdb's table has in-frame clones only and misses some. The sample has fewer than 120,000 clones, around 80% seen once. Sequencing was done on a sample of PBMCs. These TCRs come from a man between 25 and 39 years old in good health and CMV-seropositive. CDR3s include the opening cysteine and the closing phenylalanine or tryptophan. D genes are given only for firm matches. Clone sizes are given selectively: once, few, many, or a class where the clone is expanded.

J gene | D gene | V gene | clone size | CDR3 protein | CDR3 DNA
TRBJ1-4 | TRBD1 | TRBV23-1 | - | CANRGAYNEKLFF | TGCGCCAACAGGGGGGCCTATAATGAAAAACTGTTTTTT
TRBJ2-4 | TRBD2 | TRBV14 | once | CASSHSGGLAKNIQYF | TGTGCCAGCAGCCATAGCGGGGGGCTAGCCAAAAACATTCAGTACTTC
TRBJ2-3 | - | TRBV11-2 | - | CASSHLAALTDTQYF | TGTGCCAGCAGCCACTTAGCGGCACTCACAGATACGCAGTATTTT
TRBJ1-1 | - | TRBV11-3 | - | CASSSFDTLNTEAFF | TGTGCCAGCAGCTCGTTCGACACCTTGAACACTGAAGCTTTCTTT
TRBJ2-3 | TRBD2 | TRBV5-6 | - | CASSLGGTSGVTDTQYF | TGTGCCAGCAGCTTGGGTGGGACTAGCGGGGTAACAGATACGCAGTATTTT
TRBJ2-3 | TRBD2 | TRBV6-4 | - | CASRPCPGGGSTDTQYF | TGTGCCAGCAGGCCATGCCCGGGGGGGGGAAGCACAGATACGCAGTATTTT
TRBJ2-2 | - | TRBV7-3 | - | CASSLNAGLNTGELFF | TGTGCCAGCAGCTTAAACGCAGGCTTGAACACCGGGGAGCTGTTTTTT
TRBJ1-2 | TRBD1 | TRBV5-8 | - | CASSSFGTGFNYGYTF | TGTGCCAGCAGCTCATTCGGGACAGGTTTTAACTATGGCTACACCTTC
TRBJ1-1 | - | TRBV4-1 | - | CASSQPRGGMNTEAFF | TGCGCCAGCAGCCAACCACGGGGAGGGATGAACACTGAAGCTTTCTTT
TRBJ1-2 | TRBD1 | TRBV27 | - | CASRRDSFYGYTF | TGTGCCAGCAGAAGGGACAGTTTCTATGGCTACACCTTC
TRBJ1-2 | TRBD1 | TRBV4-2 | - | CASSQDGTGGISGGYTF | TGTGCCAGCAGCCAAGACGGGACAGGGGGCATCTCAGGAGGCTACACCTTC
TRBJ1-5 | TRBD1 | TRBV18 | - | CASSPGTGGNQPQHF | TGTGCCAGCTCACCGGGGACAGGGGGAAATCAGCCCCAGCATTTT
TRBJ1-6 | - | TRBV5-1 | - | CASSLKPGVWAKGNSPLHF | TGCGCCAGCAGCTTAAAGCCGGGGGTGTGGGCTAAGGGCAATTCACCCCTCCACTTT
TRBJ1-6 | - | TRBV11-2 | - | CASSLAGQGGSPLHF | TGTGCCAGCAGCTTAGCGGGGCAGGGAGGATCACCCCTCCACTTT
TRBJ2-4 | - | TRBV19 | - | CASRKREQNIQYF | TGTGCCAGTCGCAAGAGGGAACAAAACATTCAGTACTTC
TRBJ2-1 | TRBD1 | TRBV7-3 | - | CASSLDRVRNEQFF | TGTGCCAGCAGCCTCGACAGGGTACGCAATGAGCAGTTCTTC
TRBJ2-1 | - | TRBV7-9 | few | CASSLNAGAGEQFF | TGTGCCAGCAGCTTAAATGCAGGGGCAGGTGAGCAGTTCTTC
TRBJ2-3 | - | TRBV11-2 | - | CASSLRRDFGTDTQYF | TGTGCCAGCAGCTTGAGGAGGGACTTCGGGACAGATACGCAGTATTTT
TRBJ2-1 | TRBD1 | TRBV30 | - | CAWYRGTNEQFF | TGTGCCTGGTACAGGGGGACAAATGAGCAGTTCTTC
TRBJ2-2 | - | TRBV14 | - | CASSQDRFSPPGELFF | TGTGCCAGCAGCCAAGATAGATTTTCGCCCCCCGGGGAGCTGTTTTTT
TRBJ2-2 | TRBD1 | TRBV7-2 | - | CASSFQGAAGELFF | TGTGCCAGCAGCTTCCAGGGGGCGGCCGGGGAGCTGTTTTTT
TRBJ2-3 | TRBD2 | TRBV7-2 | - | CASSLLAGGEDTQYF | TGTGCCAGCAGCCTCCTAGCGGGGGGAGAAGATACGCAGTATTTT
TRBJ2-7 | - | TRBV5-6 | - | CASRAGSTYEQYF | TGTGCCAGCCGGGCGGGCAGCACCTACGAGCAGTACTTC
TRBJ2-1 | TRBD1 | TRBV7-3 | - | CASSLTRTGVKDEQFF | TGTGCCAGCAGCTTAACTAGGACAGGGGTGAAGGATGAGCAGTTCTTC
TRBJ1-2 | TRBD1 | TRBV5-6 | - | CASSLEGGPANYGYTF | TGTGCCAGCAGCTTGGAAGGGGGCCCGGCTAACTATGGCTACACCTTC
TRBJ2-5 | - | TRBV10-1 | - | CASSGSDQETQYF | TGCGCCAGCAGTGGGAGCGATCAGGAGACCCAGTACTTC
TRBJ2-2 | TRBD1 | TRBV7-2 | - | CASRGQGDTGELFF | TGTGCCAGCAGGGGACAGGGGGACACCGGGGAGCTGTTTTTT
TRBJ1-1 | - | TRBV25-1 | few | CASSEGRVEAFF | TGTGCCAGCAGTGAAGGTCGGGTTGAAGCTTTCTTT
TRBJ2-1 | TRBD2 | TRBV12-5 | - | CASGSFARGGSYEQFF | TGTGCTAGTGGCTCCTTCGCGCGGGGGGGCAGTTATGAGCAGTTCTTC
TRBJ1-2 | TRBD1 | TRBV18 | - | CASSQGAGYGYTF | TGTGCCAGCTCACAGGGGGCAGGCTATGGCTACACCTTC
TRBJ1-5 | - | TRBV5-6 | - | CASSRQGGNQPQHF | TGTGCCAGCAGCCGGCAGGGTGGCAATCAGCCCCAGCATTTT
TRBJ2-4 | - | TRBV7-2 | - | CASSFLPTLAKNIQYF | TGTGCCAGCAGCTTCTTGCCGACACTAGCCAAAAACATTCAGTACTTC